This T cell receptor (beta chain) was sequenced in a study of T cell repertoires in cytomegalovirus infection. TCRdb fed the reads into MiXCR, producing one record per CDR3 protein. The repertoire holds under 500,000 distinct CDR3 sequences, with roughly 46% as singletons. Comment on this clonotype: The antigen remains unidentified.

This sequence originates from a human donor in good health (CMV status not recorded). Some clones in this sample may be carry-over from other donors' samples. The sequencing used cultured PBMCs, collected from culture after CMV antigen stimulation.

CDR3 sequence reads: CASSRSATQGHEQYF. The DNA for the CDR3 is TGTGCCAGCAGCCGATCCGCCACACAGGGCCACGAGCAGTACTTC. The gene calls are TRBV7-2 and TRBJ2-7; D possibly corresponds to TRBD1 (6 bases). Germline V gene lookup returns CDR1 SGHTA and CDR2 FQGNSA. CDR3 length equals 15 residues. The V end was cut by 5 bases, the J end by 5 bases, with 19 bases between.